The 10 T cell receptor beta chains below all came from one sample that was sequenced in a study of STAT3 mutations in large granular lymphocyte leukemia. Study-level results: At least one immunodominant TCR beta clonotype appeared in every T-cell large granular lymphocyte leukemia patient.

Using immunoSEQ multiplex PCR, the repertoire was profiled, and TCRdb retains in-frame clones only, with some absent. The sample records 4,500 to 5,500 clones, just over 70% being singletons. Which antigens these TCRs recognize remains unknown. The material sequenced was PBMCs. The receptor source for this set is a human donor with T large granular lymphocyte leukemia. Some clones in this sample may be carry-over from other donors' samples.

CDR3 nucleotides: TGTGCCAGCAGCCAGGGACTAGCGGTGTCTTACGAGCAGTACTTC. It specifies CASSQGLAVSYEQYF. The rearrangement joins TRBV7-2 to TRBJ2-7, with TRBD2 matching over 11 bases. The germline V gene has CDR1 SGHTA and CDR2 FQGNSA. V lost 5 bases, J lost 4 bases, and 7 bases stayed unmatched. This CDR3 is 15 amino acids long.

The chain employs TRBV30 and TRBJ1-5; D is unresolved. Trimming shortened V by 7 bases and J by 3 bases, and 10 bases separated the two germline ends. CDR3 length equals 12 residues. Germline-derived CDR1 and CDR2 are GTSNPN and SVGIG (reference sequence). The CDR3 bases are TGTGCCTTAGGGTCCCCCAATCAGCCCCAGCATTTT. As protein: CALGSPNQPQHF.

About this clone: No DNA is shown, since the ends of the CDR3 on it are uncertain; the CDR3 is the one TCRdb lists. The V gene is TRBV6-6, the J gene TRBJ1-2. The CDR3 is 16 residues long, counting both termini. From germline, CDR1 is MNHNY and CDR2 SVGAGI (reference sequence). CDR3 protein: CTSVPARTGVPYGYTF.

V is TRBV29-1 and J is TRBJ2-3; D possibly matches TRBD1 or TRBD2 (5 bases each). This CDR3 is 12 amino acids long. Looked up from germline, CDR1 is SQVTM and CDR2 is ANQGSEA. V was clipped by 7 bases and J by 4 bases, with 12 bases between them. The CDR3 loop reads CSARLGADTQYF. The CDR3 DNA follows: TGCAGCGCCCGATTGGGGGCAGATACGCAGTATTTT.

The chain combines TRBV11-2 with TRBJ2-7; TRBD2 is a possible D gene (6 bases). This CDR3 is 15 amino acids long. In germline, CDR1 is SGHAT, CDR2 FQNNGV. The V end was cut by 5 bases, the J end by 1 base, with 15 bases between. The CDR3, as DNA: TGTGCCAGCAGCCCCCAAGGTGGGAGGTCCTACGAGCAGTACTTC. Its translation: CASSPQGGRSYEQYF.

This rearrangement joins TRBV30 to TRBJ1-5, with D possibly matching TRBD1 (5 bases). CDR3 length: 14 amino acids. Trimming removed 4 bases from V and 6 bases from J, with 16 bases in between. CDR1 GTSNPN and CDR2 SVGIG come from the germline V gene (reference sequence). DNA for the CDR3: TGTGCCTGGATGAAGACGGGGGGAAGTCAGCCCCAGCATTTT. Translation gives CAWMKTGGSQPQHF.

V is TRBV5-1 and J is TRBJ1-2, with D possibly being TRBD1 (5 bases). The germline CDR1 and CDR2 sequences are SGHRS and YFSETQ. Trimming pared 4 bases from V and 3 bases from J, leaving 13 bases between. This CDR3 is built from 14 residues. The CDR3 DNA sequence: TGCGCCAGCAGCGCCGGGGCGGAGTACTATGGCTACACCTTC. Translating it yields CASSAGAEYYGYTF.

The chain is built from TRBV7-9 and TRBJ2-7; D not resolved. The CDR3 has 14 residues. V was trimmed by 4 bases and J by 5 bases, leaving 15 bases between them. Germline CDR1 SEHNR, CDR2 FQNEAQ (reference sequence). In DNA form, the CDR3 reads TGTGCCAGCAGCTCCTTCGACGGATCTCACGAGCAGTACTTC. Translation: CASSSFDGSHEQYF.

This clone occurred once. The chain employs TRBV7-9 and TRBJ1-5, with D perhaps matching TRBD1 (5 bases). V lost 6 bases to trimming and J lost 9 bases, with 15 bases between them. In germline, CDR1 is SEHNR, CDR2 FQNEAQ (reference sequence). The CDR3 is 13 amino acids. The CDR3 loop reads CASSSGTFRPQHF. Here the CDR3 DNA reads TGTGCCAGCAGTTCCGGGACTTTCCGGCCCCAGCATTTT.

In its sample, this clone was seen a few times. The CDR3 loop reads CASSLQELTEAFF. Here the CDR3 DNA reads TGTGCCAGCAGCTTGCAGGAGCTCACTGAAGCTTTCTTT. The chain has TRBV5-6 and TRBJ1-1, with D uncertain. Trimming pared 1 base from V and 4 bases from J, leaving 8 bases between. Germline values: CDR1 SGHDT, CDR2 YYEEEE. This CDR3 contains 13 residues.